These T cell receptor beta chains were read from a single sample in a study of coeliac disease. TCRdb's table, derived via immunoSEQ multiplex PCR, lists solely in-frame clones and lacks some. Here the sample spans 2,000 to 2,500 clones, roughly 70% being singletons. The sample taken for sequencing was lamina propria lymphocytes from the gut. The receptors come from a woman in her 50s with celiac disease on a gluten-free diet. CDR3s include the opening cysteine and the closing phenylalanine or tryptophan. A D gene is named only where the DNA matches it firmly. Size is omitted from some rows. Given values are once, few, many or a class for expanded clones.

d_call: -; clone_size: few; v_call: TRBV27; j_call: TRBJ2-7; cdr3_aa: CASSPGLSYEQYF; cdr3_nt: TGTGCCAGCAGTCCCGGACTGTCCTACGAGCAGTACTTC
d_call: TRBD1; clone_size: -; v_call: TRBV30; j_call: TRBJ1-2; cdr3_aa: CAWSGMGQGDDGYTF; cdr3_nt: TGTGCCTGGTCGGGGATGGGACAGGGCGACGATGGCTACACCTTC
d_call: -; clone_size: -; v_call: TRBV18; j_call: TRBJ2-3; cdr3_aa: CASSPPTNTDTQYF; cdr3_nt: TGTGCCAGCTCACCCCCGACTAACACAGATACGCAGTATTTT
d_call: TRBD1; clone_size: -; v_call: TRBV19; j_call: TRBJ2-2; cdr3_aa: CASSKPDFGTANTGELFF; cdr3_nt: TGTGCCAGTAGTAAACCAGACTTTGGGACAGCAAACACCGGGGAGCTGTTTTTT
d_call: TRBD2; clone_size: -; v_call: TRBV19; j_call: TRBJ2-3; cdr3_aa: CASSSGGGTDTQYF; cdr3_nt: TGTGCCAGTTCCAGCGGGGGCGGCACAGATACGCAGTATTTT
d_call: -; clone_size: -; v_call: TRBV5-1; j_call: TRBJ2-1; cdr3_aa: CASSLESSYNEQFF; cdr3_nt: TGCGCCAGCAGCTTGGAGAGCTCCTACAATGAGCAGTTCTTC
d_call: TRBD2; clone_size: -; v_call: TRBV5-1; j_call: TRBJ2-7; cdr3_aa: CASSLDGRGVFYEQYF; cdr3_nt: TGCGCCAGCAGCTTGGATGGGCGGGGGGTCTTCTACGAGCAGTACTTC
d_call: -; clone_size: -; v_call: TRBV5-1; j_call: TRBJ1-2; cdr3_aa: CASSSGLVNYGYTF; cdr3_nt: TGCGCCAGCAGCTCGGGACTGGTTAACTATGGCTACACCTTC
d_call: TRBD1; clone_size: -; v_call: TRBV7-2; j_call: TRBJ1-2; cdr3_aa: CASSSDRAVGYTF; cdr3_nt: TGTGCCAGCAGCTCCGACAGGGCGGTTGGCTACACCTTC
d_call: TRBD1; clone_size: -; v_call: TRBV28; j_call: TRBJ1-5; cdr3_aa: CASRLGQGAYQPQHF; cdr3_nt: TGTGCCAGCCGCCTGGGACAGGGGGCTTATCAGCCCCAGCATTTT
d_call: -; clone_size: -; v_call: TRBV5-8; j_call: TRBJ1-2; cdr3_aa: CASSLTQRAVNYGYTF; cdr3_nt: TGTGCCAGCAGCTTAACCCAGAGGGCAGTAAACTATGGCTACACCTTC
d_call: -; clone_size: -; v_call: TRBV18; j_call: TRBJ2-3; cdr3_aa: CASSPYRGGGTDTQYF; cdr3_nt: TGTGCCAGCTCACCCTACAGGGGGGGCGGCACAGATACGCAGTATTTT
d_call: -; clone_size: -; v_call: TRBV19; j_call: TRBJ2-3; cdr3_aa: CASSSGHRGDTQYF; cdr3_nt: TGTGCCAGTAGTTCGGGACACCGAGGAGATACGCAGTATTTT
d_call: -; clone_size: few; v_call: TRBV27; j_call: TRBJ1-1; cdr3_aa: CASSLNSLGTEAFF; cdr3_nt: TGTGCCAGCAGTCTAAACAGCCTGGGTACTGAAGCTTTCTTT
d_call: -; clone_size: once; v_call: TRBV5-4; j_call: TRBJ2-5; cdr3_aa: CASSLESVGSGKETQYF; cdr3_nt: TGTGCCAGCAGCTTGGAGTCGGTCGGGTCGGGGAAAGAGACCCAGTACTTC
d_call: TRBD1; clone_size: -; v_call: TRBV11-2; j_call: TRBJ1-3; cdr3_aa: CASSLRRNRGYGNTIYF; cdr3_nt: TGTGCCAGCAGCCTAAGACGAAACAGGGGATATGGAAACACCATATATTTT
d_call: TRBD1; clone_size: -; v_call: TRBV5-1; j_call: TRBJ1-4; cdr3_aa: CASKTQGATNEKLFF; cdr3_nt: TGCGCCAGCAAGACACAGGGGGCAACTAATGAAAAACTGTTTTTT
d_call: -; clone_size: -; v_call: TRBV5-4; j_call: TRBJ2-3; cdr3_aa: CANPGSGDTQYF; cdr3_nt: TGTGCCAACCCAGGGTCGGGAGATACGCAGTATTTT